This record covers a single T cell receptor (beta chain). J gave up 5 bases and V 0 bases, and 5 bases lay outside the gene matches. Germline V gene data show CDR1 as SGHTS and CDR2 as YDEGEE. The CDR3 totals 15 residues. Recovered participants had two consecutive negative NP/OP PCR tests, healthcare professional clearance, or symptom resolution. The data belong to a study of blood T cell repertoires in COVID-19. For the study at large: There were acute and convalescent COVID-19 samples, and they came from the United States, Italy and Spain.

TCRdb's table, derived via immunoSEQ multiplex PCR, lists solely in-frame clones and lacks some. The sample holds some 270,000 clones, roughly 86% seen once. The sequence derives from a woman in her sixties or seventies who had recovered from COVID-19. The rearrangement uses TRBV5-8 and TRBJ2-1; 7 nucleotides line up with TRBD2. Specimen: PBMCs or T cells enriched from blood (not recorded which). The CDR3 DNA reads as TGTGCCAGCAGCTTGGGAGCGGGAAGCCACAATGAGCAGTTCTTC. This encodes CASSLGAGSHNEQFF.